This record covers a single T cell receptor (beta chain). Its antigen is unknown. This CDR3 is built from 18 residues. Germline-derived CDR1 and CDR2 are SGDLS and YYNGEE. With UMI labels, 5' RACE was used to prepare the TRB cDNA libraries. After re-calling the 5' RACE reads, TCRdb lists one entry per CDR3 protein, DNA absent. The table for this sample gives 50,000 to 65,000 distinct CDR3 sequences. This sample stems from a study of CXCR3-negative and CXCR3-positive naive CD8 T cells. Study-wide results and limits: Higher TRB CDR3 hydrophobicity marked CXCR3-positive naive cells relative to CXCR3-negative naive cells.

V usage is TRBV9 and J usage is TRBJ2-2; checking the TCRdb D call of TRBD2 is not possible without DNA. Sequenced sample: naive CXCR3+ CD8+ T cells from blood. As to subset: CD45RO-CCR7+CD27+CD95- naive CD8+ T cells expressing CXCR3 (TNR3+). The receptor was isolated from a human donor in good health. Some clones in this sample may be carry-over from other donors' samples. The CDR3 reads CASSVGGGTSIDTGELFF.